Sequencing of this TCR beta chain was carried out in a study of blood T cell repertoires in COVID-19. Whole-study context: Donors in the United States, Italy and Spain gave samples during acute or convalescent COVID-19. Sample material is recorded as cDNA or gDNA derived from T cells, B-cell-depleted T cells, or PBMCs.

TCRdb's copy holds only in-frame clones and misses some; the assay was immunoSEQ multiplex PCR. The table records 200,000 to 300,000 clones, about 90% of them present only once. The V segment lost 2 bases and the J segment 7 bases; nucleotides outside the gene matches: 10. Germline values: CDR1 MGHRA, CDR2 YSYEKL. CDR3 length equals 16 residues. In Seattle, patients joined the study during active infection and were tracked longitudinally. The sequenced material came from peripheral blood. The chain uses TRBV4-1 and TRBJ1-2; 10 bases are a match to TRBD1. The receptor's source is a man aged 25 to 45 with COVID-19, enrolled during active disease. CDR3 nucleotides: TGCGCCAGCAGCCAACTTACCCCCGGGACAGGGGTTGGCTACACCTTC. Amino acids: CASSQLTPGTGVGYTF.